The sequence of this TCR beta chain was determined in a study of neoadjuvant anti-PD-1 for oral cavity cancer. Study-level information: Patients without progression got a fourth dose around day 43. General study findings and limits: Higher pretreatment Treg/Th17 ratios tracked higher pretreatment blood clonality.

Six replicates per PBMC sample, mostly from roughly 490 ng of genomic DNA. Using immunoSEQ multiplex PCR, the repertoire was profiled, and TCRdb retains in-frame clones only, with some absent. The profile shows 9,500 to 15,000 clones, about two thirds of them singletons. This sample's time point: after neoadjuvant nivolumab, at surgical resection. No culture or expansion preceded analysis of these blood cells. As for this clone: Antigen specificity is unknown.

Per the germline V gene, CDR1 is LGHNA and CDR2 is YNFKEQ. CDR3 length equals 15 residues. Unmatched junction bases numbered 3, after V lost 0 bases and J lost 4 bases. The clonotype was recovered from a person aged 35-79 years with oral cavity squamous cell carcinoma. Material: PBMCs, obtained after nivolumab (anti-PD-1) treatment. This sequence joins TRBV4-2 and TRBJ2-7, with 10 bases lining up with TRBD2. The CDR3 loop reads CASSQELAGLYEQYF. CDR3 DNA: TGTGCCAGCAGCCAAGAACTAGCGGGGCTTTACGAGCAGTACTTC.